The entry below describes one TCR beta chain. This sample is drawn from a study of blood T cells in healthy people across ages. A second 7 to 11 cycle PCR used barcoded and J-beta primers. Each cDNA molecule was tagged by a template-switch adaptor with 12 random nucleotides. MiXCR was run by TCRdb on the 5' RACE reads, yielding one entry per CDR3 protein. In the table there are more than 1,400,000 distinct CDR3 sequences, about 43% of which are singletons. Germline V lookup: CDR1 LGHDT, CDR2 YNNKEL (reference sequence). CDR3 length equals 13 residues. Losses at the gene ends were 4 bases for V and 12 bases for J; bases not matched to a gene: 7.

The chain couples TRBV3-1 to TRBJ2-1; 9 bases line up with TRBD1. The source is a woman aged 18-30 years in good health. Sequencing input: blood. The CDR3 is CASSPKTGGRQFF. CDR3 coding DNA: TGTGCCAGCAGCCCGAAAACAGGGGGCCGGCAGTTCTTC.